The clone carrying this T cell receptor (beta chain) was detected a few times. Its cognate antigen is unknown. The sample is drawn from a study of T cells after yellow fever vaccination. Via MiXCR, TCRdb re-called the 5' RACE reads, giving one row per CDR3 protein. Of some 340,000 distinct CDR3 sequences listed, about 10% were seen once; the top ten hold about 3%. The study, taken as a whole, reports: Post-booster reappearance was seen for most primary-vaccination clones (about 96% CD4, 75% to 90% CD8). Researchers cautioned that FACS-sorted repertoires could harbor abundant clonotypes contaminating from the bulk population.

Per germline, CDR1 SGHDN and CDR2 FVKESK. This CDR3 has 13 residues. Trimming removed 8 bases at V and 2 bases at J, with 10 bases between. This sample comprised CD4+ T cells sorted from PBMCs, obtained 45 days after the yellow fever booster vaccination. V and J are TRBV14 and TRBJ1-3; tentative D call: TRBD1 (5 bases). The sequence was collected from a man between 18 and 35 years old who received the YFV17D yellow fever vaccine. In nucleotides, the CDR3 is TGTGCCAGCGGCAGGGTGGCTGGAAACACCATATATTTT. As protein: CASGRVAGNTIYF.